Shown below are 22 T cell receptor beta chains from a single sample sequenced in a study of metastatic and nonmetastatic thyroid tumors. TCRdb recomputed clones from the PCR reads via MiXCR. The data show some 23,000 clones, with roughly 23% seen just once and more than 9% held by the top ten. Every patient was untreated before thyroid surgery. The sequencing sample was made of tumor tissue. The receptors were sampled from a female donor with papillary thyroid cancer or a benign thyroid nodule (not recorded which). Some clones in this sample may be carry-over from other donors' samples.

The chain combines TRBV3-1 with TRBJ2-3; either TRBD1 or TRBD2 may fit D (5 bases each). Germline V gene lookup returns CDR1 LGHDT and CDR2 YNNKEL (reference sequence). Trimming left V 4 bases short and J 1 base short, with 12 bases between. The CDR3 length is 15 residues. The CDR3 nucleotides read TGTGCCAGCAGCCGTGGGGACGGACGCACAGATACGCAGTATTTT. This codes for CASSRGDGRTDTQYF.

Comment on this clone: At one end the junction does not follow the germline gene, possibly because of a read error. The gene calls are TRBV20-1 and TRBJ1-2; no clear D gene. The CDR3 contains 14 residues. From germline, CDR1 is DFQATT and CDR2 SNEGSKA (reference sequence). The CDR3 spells CSASLQMLGYVYTF. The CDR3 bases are TGCAGTGCTAGTCTCCAGATGTTAGGGTATGTCTACACCTTC.

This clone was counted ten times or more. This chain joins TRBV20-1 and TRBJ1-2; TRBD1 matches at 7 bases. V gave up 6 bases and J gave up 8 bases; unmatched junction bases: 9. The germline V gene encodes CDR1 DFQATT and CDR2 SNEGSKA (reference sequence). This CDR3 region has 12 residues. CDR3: CSADKGAWGYTF. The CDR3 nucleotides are TGCAGTGCCGATAAGGGGGCCTGGGGCTACACCTTC.

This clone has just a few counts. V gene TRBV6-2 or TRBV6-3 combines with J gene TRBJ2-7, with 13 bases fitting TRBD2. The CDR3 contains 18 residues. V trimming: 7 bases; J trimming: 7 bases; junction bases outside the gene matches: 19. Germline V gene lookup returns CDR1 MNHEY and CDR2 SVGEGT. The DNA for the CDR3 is TGTGCCAGCACCTGGGCGCTACTAGCGGGAGGGCGGTTCGGTGAGCAGTACTTC. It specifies CASTWALLAGGRFGEQYF.

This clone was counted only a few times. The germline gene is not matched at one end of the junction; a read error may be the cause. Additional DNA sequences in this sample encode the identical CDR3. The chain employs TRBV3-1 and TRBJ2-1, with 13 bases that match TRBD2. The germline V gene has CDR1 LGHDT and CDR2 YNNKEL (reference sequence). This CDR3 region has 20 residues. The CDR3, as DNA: TGTGCCAGCAGCCAAACTAGCGGGAGGGCCATTCTTAGCTCCTACAACGAGCAGTTCTTC. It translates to CASSQTSGRAILSSYNEQFF.

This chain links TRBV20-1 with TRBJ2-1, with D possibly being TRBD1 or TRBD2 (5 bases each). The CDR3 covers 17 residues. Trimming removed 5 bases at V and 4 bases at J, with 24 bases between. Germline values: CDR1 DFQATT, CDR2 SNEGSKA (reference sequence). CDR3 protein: CSAGDFPGTESYNEQFF. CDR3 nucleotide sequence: TGCAGTGCTGGGGATTTCCCCGGGACGGAAAGTTACAATGAGCAGTTCTTC.

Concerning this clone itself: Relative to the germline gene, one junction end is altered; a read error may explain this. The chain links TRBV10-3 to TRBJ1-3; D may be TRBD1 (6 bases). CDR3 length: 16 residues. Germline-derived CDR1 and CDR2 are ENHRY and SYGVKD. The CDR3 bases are TGTGCCATCAGACCCGGGGGCGGTACCTCTGTAAACACCATATATTTT. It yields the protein CAIRPGGGTSVNTIYF.

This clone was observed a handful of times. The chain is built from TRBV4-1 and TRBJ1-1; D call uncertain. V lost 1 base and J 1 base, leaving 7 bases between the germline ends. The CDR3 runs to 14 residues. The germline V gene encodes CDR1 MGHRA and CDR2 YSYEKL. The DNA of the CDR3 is TGCGCCAGCAGCCAAGTTGATTGGAACACTGAAGCTTTCTTT. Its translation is CASSQVDWNTEAFF.

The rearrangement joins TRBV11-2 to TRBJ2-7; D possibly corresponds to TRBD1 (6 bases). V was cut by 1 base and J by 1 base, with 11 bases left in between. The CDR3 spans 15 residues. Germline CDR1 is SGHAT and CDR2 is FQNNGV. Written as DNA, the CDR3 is TGTGCCAGCAGCTTAGTAGGGGGAGCTTCCTACGAGCAGTACTTC. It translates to CASSLVGGASYEQYF.

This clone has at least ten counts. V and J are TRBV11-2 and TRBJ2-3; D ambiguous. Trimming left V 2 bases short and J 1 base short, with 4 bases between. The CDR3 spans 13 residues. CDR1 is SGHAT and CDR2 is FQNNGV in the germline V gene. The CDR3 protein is CASSLTGTDTQYF. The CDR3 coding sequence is TGTGCCAGCAGCTTAACGGGCACAGATACGCAGTATTTT.

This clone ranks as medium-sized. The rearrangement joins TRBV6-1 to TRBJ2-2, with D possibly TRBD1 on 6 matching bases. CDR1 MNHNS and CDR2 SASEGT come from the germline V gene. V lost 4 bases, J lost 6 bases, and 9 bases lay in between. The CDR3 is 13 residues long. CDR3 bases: TGTGCCAGCAGTGCGGACAGAGCCGGGGAGCTGTTTTTT. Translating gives CASSADRAGELFF.

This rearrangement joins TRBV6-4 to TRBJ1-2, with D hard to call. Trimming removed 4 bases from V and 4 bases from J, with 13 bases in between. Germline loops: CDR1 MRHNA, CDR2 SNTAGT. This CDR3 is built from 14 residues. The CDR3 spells CASSAEGSGYGYTF. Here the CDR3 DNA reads TGTGCCAGCAGTGCCGAGGGATCGGGCTATGGCTACACCTTC.

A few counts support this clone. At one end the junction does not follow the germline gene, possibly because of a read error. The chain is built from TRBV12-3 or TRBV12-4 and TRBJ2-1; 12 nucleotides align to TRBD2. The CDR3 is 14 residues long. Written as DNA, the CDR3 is TGTGCCAGCAGTCTAGCGGGAGGGCCGGGTGAGCAGTTCTTC. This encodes CASSLAGGPGEQFF.

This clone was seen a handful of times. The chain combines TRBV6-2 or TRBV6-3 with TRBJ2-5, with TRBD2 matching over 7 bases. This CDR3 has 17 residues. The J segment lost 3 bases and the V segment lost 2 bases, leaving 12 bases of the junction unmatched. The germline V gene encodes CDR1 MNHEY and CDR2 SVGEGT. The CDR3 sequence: CASSYEGRDWTKETQYF. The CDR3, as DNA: TGTGCCAGCAGTTACGAAGGGAGGGACTGGACCAAAGAGACCCAGTACTTC.

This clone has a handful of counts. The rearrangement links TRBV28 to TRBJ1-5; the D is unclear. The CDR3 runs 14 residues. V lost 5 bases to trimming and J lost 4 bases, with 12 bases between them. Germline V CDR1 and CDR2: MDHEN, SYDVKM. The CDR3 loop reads CASSPGSLNQPQHF. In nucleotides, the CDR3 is TGTGCCAGCAGTCCCGGGTCCTTGAATCAGCCCCAGCATTTT.

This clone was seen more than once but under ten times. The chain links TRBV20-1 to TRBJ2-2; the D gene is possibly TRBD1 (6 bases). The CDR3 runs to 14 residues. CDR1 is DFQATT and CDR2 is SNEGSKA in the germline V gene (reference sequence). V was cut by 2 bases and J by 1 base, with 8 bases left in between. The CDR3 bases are TGCAGTGCTAGAAAAGGGGGGAACACCGGGGAGCTGTTTTTT. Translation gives CSARKGGNTGELFF.

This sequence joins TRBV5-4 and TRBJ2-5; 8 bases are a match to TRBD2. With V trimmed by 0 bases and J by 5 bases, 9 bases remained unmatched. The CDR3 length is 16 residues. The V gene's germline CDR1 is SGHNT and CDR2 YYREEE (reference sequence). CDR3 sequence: CASSLADGRAGETQYF. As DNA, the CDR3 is TGTGCCAGCAGCTTGGCCGACGGGAGGGCCGGTGAGACCCAGTACTTC.

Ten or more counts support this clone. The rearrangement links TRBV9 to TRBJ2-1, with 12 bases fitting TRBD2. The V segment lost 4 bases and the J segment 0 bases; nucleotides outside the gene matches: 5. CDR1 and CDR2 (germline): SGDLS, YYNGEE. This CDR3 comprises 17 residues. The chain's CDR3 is CASSRTSGTNSYNEQFF. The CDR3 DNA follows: TGTGCCAGCAGCCGGACTAGCGGGACCAACTCCTACAATGAGCAGTTCTTC.

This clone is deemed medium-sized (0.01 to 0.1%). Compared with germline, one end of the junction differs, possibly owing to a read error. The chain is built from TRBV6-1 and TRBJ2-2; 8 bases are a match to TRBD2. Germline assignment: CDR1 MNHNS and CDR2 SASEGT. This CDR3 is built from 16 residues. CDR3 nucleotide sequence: TGTGCCAGCAGGGAAGATAGCGGGAAGAACACCGGGGAGCTGTTTTTT. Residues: CASREDSGKNTGELFF.

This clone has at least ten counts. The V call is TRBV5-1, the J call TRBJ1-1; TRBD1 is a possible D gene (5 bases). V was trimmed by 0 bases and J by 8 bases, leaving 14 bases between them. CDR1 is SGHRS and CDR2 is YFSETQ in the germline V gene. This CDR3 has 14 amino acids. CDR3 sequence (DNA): TGCGCCAGCAGCTTGGGTGGGGACGGCCGAGAAGCTTTCTTT. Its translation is CASSLGGDGREAFF.

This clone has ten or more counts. This CDR3 reads CASSLASLTDTQYF. The DNA for the CDR3 is TGTGCCAGCAGTTTGGCCAGCCTCACAGATACGCAGTATTTT. The rearrangement links TRBV27 to TRBJ2-3; no definite D call. The CDR3 has 14 amino acids. Germline V gives CDR1 MNHEY, CDR2 SMNVEV (reference sequence). V lost 3 bases and J lost 2, with 9 bases in between.

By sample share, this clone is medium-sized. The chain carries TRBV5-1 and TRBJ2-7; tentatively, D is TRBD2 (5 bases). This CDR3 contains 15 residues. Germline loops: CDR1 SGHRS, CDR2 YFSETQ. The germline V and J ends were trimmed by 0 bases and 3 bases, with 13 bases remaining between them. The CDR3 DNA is TGCGCCAGCAGCTTGGGGCTATTGGGGAGCTACGAGCAGTACTTC. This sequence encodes CASSLGLLGSYEQYF.